A selection of T cell receptor beta chains follows, all from one sample in a study of blood T cell repertoires in COVID-19. Method: immunoSEQ multiplex PCR; TCRdb's copy keeps in-frame clones and lacks some. The table records tens of thousands of clones, more than 75% of them present only once. Material for sequencing was peripheral blood. The receptor set was obtained from a human donor in a cohort sampled during active COVID-19. Each CDR3 is given with its conserved first and last residue. Fields, in order: CDR3 protein, D gene, V gene. D genes are given only for firm matches.

CDR3 protein: CASSVASGWLETQYF; D gene: TRBD2; V gene: TRBV9
CDR3 protein: CASSLSLGGTGELFF; D gene: .; V gene: TRBV7-7
CDR3 protein: CASTTSGSKSYEQYF; D gene: TRBD2; V gene: TRBV10-2
CDR3 protein: CASSFYTGWETQYF; D gene: .; V gene: TRBV7-9
CDR3 protein: CATSDPTSLPQGKLFF; D gene: .; V gene: TRBV24-1
CDR3 protein: CASKDTGIGYTF; D gene: .; V gene: TRBV28
CDR3 protein: CASSQLDSLYNSPLHF; D gene: .; V gene: TRBV18
CDR3 protein: CASSPGQGKETQYF; D gene: .; V gene: TRBV18
CDR3 protein: CASSQYQGAVNGYTF; D gene: TRBD1; V gene: TRBV3-1/TRBV3-2
CDR3 protein: CASSFQRGGRLFDTQYF; D gene: TRBD2; V gene: TRBV7-2
CDR3 protein: CASSGRGYALQETQYF; D gene: .; V gene: TRBV28
CDR3 protein: CATSVYQETQYF; D gene: .; V gene: TRBV24-1
CDR3 protein: CASSSTGGLREGQNEQFF; D gene: .; V gene: TRBV11-2
CDR3 protein: CASSPRLRGNEQFF; D gene: .; V gene: TRBV2
CDR3 protein: CASSQLAVAGPSSYNEQFF; D gene: TRBD2; V gene: TRBV7-2
CDR3 protein: CASGLSGRGRTEAFF; D gene: TRBD1; V gene: TRBV12-5
CDR3 protein: CASSSGEYGYTF; D gene: .; V gene: TRBV28
CDR3 protein: CASSRTPVLQETQYF; D gene: .; V gene: TRBV7-7
CDR3 protein: CSAPRSDTQYF; D gene: .; V gene: TRBV20-1
CDR3 protein: CASSPGVAGDEQFF; D gene: TRBD2; V gene: TRBV5-1
CDR3 protein: CASSFVEGGYNEQFF; D gene: .; V gene: TRBV5-4
CDR3 protein: CASSSGGFNTEAFF; D gene: .; V gene: TRBV18
CDR3 protein: CASGRQGFNQPQHF; D gene: .; V gene: TRBV27
CDR3 protein: CASSAMAGPGEKLFF; D gene: .; V gene: TRBV21-1
CDR3 protein: CASSPSSTSRRLF; D gene: .; V gene: TRBV3-1/TRBV3-2
CDR3 protein: CASSQDGQGGTEAFF; D gene: TRBD1; V gene: TRBV4-3
CDR3 protein: CASSRGERYEQYF; D gene: .; V gene: TRBV12-3/TRBV12-4
CDR3 protein: CASSVAPQGGYLVGYTF; D gene: .; V gene: TRBV9
CDR3 protein: CASSPQVSEQYF; D gene: .; V gene: TRBV18
CDR3 protein: CASSYTGKQFF; D gene: .; V gene: TRBV9
CDR3 protein: CASKKTGSPYEQYF; D gene: .; V gene: TRBV19
CDR3 protein: CASSHPSRAETQYF; D gene: .; V gene: TRBV4-1
CDR3 protein: CASSFPGQGAHEQYF; D gene: TRBD1; V gene: TRBV27
CDR3 protein: CASSLTPPAGGTEAFF; D gene: .; V gene: TRBV7-3
CDR3 protein: CASSSLRTSGAKNIQYF; D gene: TRBD2; V gene: TRBV5-1
CDR3 protein: CASSRGLPRRNDHEQYF; D gene: .; V gene: TRBV28
CDR3 protein: CASSLEAGVVAEAFF; D gene: .; V gene: TRBV5-1
CDR3 protein: CASSYSGQASPLHF; D gene: TRBD1; V gene: TRBV6-5
CDR3 protein: CASSLLTPLSYEQYF; D gene: .; V gene: TRBV28
CDR3 protein: CASSLKGQVYRVAYEQYF; D gene: .; V gene: TRBV28
CDR3 protein: CASSPGDRLNTEAFF; D gene: TRBD1; V gene: TRBV7-9
CDR3 protein: CASSLGLGGGSYEQYF; D gene: .; V gene: TRBV5-4
CDR3 protein: CASSPYREDTEAFF; D gene: .; V gene: TRBV3-1/TRBV3-2
CDR3 protein: CASSLGTSGRGPDTQYF; D gene: TRBD2; V gene: TRBV7-3
CDR3 protein: CASSPDRVQETQYF; D gene: TRBD1; V gene: TRBV27
CDR3 protein: CAWSTFGGGSSYEQYF; D gene: TRBD2; V gene: TRBV30
CDR3 protein: CSGQTAPNQPQHF; D gene: .; V gene: TRBV29-1
CDR3 protein: CASSHLDSEQYF; D gene: .; V gene: TRBV4-2